This T cell receptor (beta chain) was identified during a study of OX40 agonist ivuxolimab in advanced cancers. Describing the broader study: Ivuxolimab, which targeted the costimulatory receptor OX40 (CD134), was an agonistic, fully human IgG2 monoclonal antibody. Intravenous ivuxolimab was administered to patients every 2 weeks at six dose levels: 0.01, 0.1, 0.3, 1.5, 3 and 10 mg/kg. Of the 50 to 55 dose-escalation patients, hepatocellular carcinoma was present in about 20, melanoma in approximately 15, renal cell carcinoma in 9 and head and neck cancer in 9. A male proportion of 82.7% and a mean age of approximately 61 years, ranging from about 23 to 79, were recorded for the dose-escalation cohort. Prior anti-PD-1, anti-PD-L1 or anti-CTLA-4 therapy was permitted, and 40% to 50% of dose-escalation patients had received checkpoint inhibitors. Partial responses occurred in three dose-escalation patients: two with cutaneous melanoma and one with hepatocellular carcinoma. The point of sequencing TCRbeta in the periphery was to test whether ivuxolimab changed TCR sequence diversity and drove clonal T-cell expansion. The monotherapy dose-escalation portion (N ≈ 52 patients) of the phase I ivuxolimab trial is reported in the paper. Broader findings and caveats from the paper: Partial responders in the 0.1-3.0 mg/kg groups had among the lowest normalized peripheral clonal expansion, especially among CD8+ T cells. The antigen specificity of the clonally expanded peripheral T cells was not determined. Clonal expansion of both CD4+ and CD8+ blood T cells was observed from baseline to week 6 at doses 0.1 to 3.0 mg/kg. After ivuxolimab, CD8+ T cells had more expanded clones than CD4+ T cells on average. Low levels of normalized T-cell clonal expansion were also seen in some nonresponding patients.

The trial excluded patients who had a history of autoimmune disease or who were on systemic immunosuppression. In every dose cohort, peripheral blood was drawn for TCR sequencing at baseline, cycle 4 day 1, and cycle 7 day 1. The samples were drawn from a first-in-human, open-label, multicenter phase I dose-escalation trial of ivuxolimab. The trial enrolled adults with locally advanced or metastatic head and neck squamous cell, hepatocellular, melanoma or renal cell carcinoma. CD4+ and CD8+ T cells were sorted separately from peripheral blood before TCR sequencing. Per the germline V gene (reference sequence), MNHEY is the CDR1 and SMNVEV is the CDR2. The CDR3 sequence holds 16 residues, the cysteine and phenylalanine included. Here the CDR3 DNA is all that survives: 48 bases in frame from base 1. Trimmed from V: 1 base; trimmed from J: 7 bases; junction bases lacking a gene match: 7. Genomic DNA was extracted from sorted cells for sequencing of the TCRbeta CDR3 region. TCRbeta CDR3 regions were sequenced using the immunoSEQ Assay. Entries here come from immuneACCESS through TCRdb and include only in-frame sequences with V and J called. Some clones fail to appear in such tables; in the studies checked, an unresolved V gene covers under half of the shortfall, and the cause of the remainder is unknown. This sample gives 78,000 or so clones in total; about 85% of them show up just once. The top ten clonotypes cover 17% of the sample.

To note about this clone: Its specific antigen is unknown. Base qualities are not at hand, and no much larger clone is one base apart.

The TCR sequence derives from an adult with an advanced solid tumor such as melanoma, head and neck, liver or kidney cancer. The V and J genes are TRBV27 and TRBJ1-2; the junction holds 12 bases that match TRBD1. The sample was CD4+ or CD8+ T cells sorted from blood, taken in a trial of the OX40 agonist ivuxolimab. The sequenced DNA is TGTGCCAGCAGTTTATGGGGGACAGGGGGCGGGAGTGGCTACACCTTC. This codes for CASSLWGTGGGSGYTF.